This TCR beta chain was recovered during a study of long-term antiretroviral therapy in people with HIV (dated by TCRdb to 2021 to 2024). Context from the whole study: The earliest samples were collected roughly a decade before the 2015 WHO recommendation for immediate ART, at a time when ART was usually postponed until CD4 counts fell. This retrospective serial study examined whether starting ART and sustained HIV suppression were associated with changes in the composition and diversity of the TRB repertoire in peripheral blood. No cross-contamination during QIAcube processing was seen in test extractions of a monoclonal T-cell line run alongside 30 to 35 polyclonal samples. Of the roughly 27 participants with HIV, roughly twelve were female. A total of 150 to 200 cryopreserved PBMC samples came from roughly 30 adults with confirmed HIV infection and were collected serially over a mean of roughly six years (range 1-12).

As to this clone: Its specific antigen is unknown. Base qualities are missing; no much larger clone stands one base away.

Results the study describes overall, beyond this receptor: The repertoire was dominated across all time points by expanded TRB clones identified before ART initiation, although this dominance was seen to fluctuate and to decrease in many PLHIV after ART. Samples dated from about 2003 to 2018, and the ART regimens used may be less effective than current ones. No data were available on ART adherence, viral resistance or therapy changes, limiting inferences about post-ART repertoire changes. Owing to limited PBMC availability, only the TCR beta chain was sequenced, without alpha chain pairing. Starting ART was linked to a significant rise in TRB diversity, yet even with long-term ART the diversity remained significantly lower than in transplant donor controls. Unsorted PBMC were profiled instead of sorted CD4+ and CD8+ T cells because pre-ART samples had limited cell numbers. Compared with controls, HIV repertoires had narrower CDR3 length ranges, and the network structure pointed to an antigen-experienced repertoire that shifted only slightly toward naive after ART.

The immunoSEQ hsTCRB v3.0 assay was used at survey level resolution for TRB variable region sequencing. The target sequencing depth for TRB was about 40,000-50,000 T-cell genomes per sample. TRB libraries were pooled and sequenced on an Illumina MiSeq using a v3 150-cycle kit. The paper's data handling went like this. Repertoire analysis was performed in R inside a reproducible Nextflow workflow that covered QC, data transformation and analysis. LymphoSeq2, an R package for exploring AIRR-Seq data, was used to implement custom analyses. A handful of samples that produced fewer than 5000 total TRB sequences were removed, so some 190 HIV repertoires were analyzed. Of the 188 retained HIV repertoires, about 60 were collected before and more than 120 after ART initiation. Repertoires were downsampled to 5000 TRB nucleotide sequences, with summary statistics averaged over 100 downsampling iterations. Only TRB sequences with CDR3 regions of at least seven amino acids were retained for analysis. A Shannon entropy-derived clonality score and the Gini coefficient were used to measure diversity. Repertoire networks linked the top 5000 CDR3 amino acid sequences whenever two sequences differed by an edit distance of one. For TRB CDR3 amino acid sequences, antigen specificity groups and MHC restriction were predicted with GLIPH2. To flag known associations with CMV, EBV, HIV or tissue antigens, CDR3 amino acid sequences were compared against VDJdb and McPAS-TCR. Pre-ART, post-ART and control groups were compared with Wilcoxon signed-rank tests and Holm-Bonferroni correction. Entries here come from immuneACCESS through TCRdb and include only in-frame sequences with V and J called. Some clones fail to appear in such tables; in the studies checked, an unresolved V gene covers under half of the shortfall, and the cause of the remainder is unknown. V, J and clone size were drawn from that table, and D and trimming were deduced from the DNA. The sample profile shows about 40,000 clones; more than 70% of them were found once. About 6% of the sample is held by the ten biggest clonotypes.

Participants were included only if at least one PBMC sample before ART initiation and at least two post-ART samples were available. Every participant with HIV received treatment in the United States of America. Cryopreserved samples of about 0.95-10 million PBMC were thawed and washed before DNA extraction. At the time of the earliest PBMC sample, participants with HIV were aged between roughly 20 and 54 years. PBMC samples from each participant spanned 1-4 timepoints before ART initiation and 2-8 timepoints after ART initiation, with a median of 7 samples. Serial HIV viral load, CD4+ T-cell count, ART history and demographic data were obtained for every participant. Genomic DNA was extracted from unsorted PBMC with a Qiagen kit on a QIAcube, with processing performed in batches of 12 samples. The origin of this receptor is a woman between 45 and 65 years old with HIV. The material sequenced was unsorted PBMCs, taken 3.1 years after starting antiretroviral therapy.

The CDR3 protein sequence reads: CASSPPMRTGGKNTIYF. The nucleotides read TGTGCCAGCAGCCCTCCAATGCGGACAGGGGGCAAAAACACCATATATTTT. The chain is encoded by TRBV7-8 joined to TRBJ1-3, and TRBD1 matches 11 of the central bases. The CDR3 holds 17 amino acids from the cysteine to the phenylalanine. Left in the record is the CDR3 DNA by itself, 51 bases read in frame from the first base. Trimming removed 5 bases from V and 6 bases from J; the gene matches leave 12 bases unexplained. Based on the germline V gene, the CDR1 and CDR2 sequences are SGHVS and FQNEAQ.